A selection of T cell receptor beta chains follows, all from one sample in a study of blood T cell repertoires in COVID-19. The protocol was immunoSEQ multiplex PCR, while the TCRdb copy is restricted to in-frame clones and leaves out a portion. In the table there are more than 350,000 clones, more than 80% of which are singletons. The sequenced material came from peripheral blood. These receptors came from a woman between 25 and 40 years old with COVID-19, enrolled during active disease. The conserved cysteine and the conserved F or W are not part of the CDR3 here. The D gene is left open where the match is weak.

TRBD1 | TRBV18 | ASSPFGTGNNQPQH
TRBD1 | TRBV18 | ASSPTQGVGSNQPQH
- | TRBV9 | ASSVAGENTEAF
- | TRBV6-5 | ASSIAGLVTGELF
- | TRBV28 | ASYPEARTSYEQY
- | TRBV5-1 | ASTTGLNSPLH
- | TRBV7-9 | ASSLEPGGTGNTIY
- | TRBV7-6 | ASSSRQRSNTGELF
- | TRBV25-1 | ASSTTATNSPLH
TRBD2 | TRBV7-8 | ASSSTLTSGGYNEQF
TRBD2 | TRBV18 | ASSPTPRAGEDHEQY
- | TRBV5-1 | ASSLGRERTNTEAF
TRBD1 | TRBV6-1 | ASSERDRVIYGYT
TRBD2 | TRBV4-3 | ASSQERVPLAGAYNEQF
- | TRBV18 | ASSPLGLIGSLADTQY
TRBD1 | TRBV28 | ASSLTGGEVKNIQY